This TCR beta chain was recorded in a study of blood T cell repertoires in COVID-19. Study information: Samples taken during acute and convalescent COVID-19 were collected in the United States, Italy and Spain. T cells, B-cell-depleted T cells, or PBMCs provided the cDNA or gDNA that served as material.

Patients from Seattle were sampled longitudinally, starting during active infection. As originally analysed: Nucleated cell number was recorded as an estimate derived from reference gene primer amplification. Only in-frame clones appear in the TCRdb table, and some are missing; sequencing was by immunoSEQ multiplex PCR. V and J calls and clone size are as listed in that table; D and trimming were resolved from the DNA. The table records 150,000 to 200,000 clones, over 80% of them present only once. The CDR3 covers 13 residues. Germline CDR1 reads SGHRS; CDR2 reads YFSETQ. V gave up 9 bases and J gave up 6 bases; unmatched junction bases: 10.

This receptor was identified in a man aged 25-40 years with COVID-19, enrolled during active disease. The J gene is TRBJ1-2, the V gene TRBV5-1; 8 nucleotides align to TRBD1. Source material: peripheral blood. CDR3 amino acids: CATGQGGLDGYTF. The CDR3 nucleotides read TGCGCCACCGGACAGGGCGGTTTGGATGGCTACACCTTC.